These T cell receptor beta chains were read from a single sample in a study of lymphopenia after photon versus proton radiotherapy. TCRdb keeps only in-frame clones here, not all; method: immunoSEQ multiplex PCR. The profile shows tens of thousands of clones, around nine tenths of them singletons. The sample was peripheral blood, taken from a patient treated with proton-based radiotherapy. The receptors here all came from a woman in her sixties or seventies with cholangiocarcinoma. Some clones in this sample may be carry-over from other donors' samples. CDR3s include the opening cysteine and the closing phenylalanine or tryptophan. Fields, in order: D gene, CDR3 length, J gene, clone size, V gene, CDR3 protein, CDR3 DNA. A D gene is named only where the DNA matches it firmly. For some rows the clone size is stated as once, few or many, or as a class when expanded; others skip it.

D gene: .
CDR3 length: 15
J gene: TRBJ2-2
clone size: .
V gene: TRBV7-6
CDR3 protein: CASRSEILDTGELFF
CDR3 DNA: TGTGCCAGCAGATCAGAGATTCTCGACACCGGGGAGCTGTTTTTT

D gene: .
CDR3 length: 16
J gene: TRBJ2-5
clone size: .
V gene: TRBV12-2
CDR3 protein: CASRPRRSNSEETQYF
CDR3 DNA: TGTGCAAGTCGCCCGAGGCGCAGCAATTCTGAAGAGACCCAGTACTTC

D gene: TRBD2
CDR3 length: 15
J gene: TRBJ2-3
clone size: .
V gene: TRBV7-2
CDR3 protein: CASSFEAGDTDTQYF
CDR3 DNA: TGTGCCAGCAGCTTTGAAGCGGGGGACACAGATACGCAGTATTTT

D gene: TRBD1
CDR3 length: 13
J gene: TRBJ1-2
clone size: .
V gene: TRBV13
CDR3 protein: CASVGQDNYGYTF
CDR3 DNA: TGTGCCAGCGTCGGACAGGATAACTATGGCTACACCTTC

D gene: .
CDR3 length: 13
J gene: TRBJ2-7
clone size: once
V gene: TRBV6-5
CDR3 protein: CASSLGEDRSEYF
CDR3 DNA: TGTGCCAGCAGTCTGGGGGAGGACAGAAGTGAGTACTTC

D gene: .
CDR3 length: 15
J gene: TRBJ1-1
clone size: .
V gene: TRBV2
CDR3 protein: CASPAGGGMNTEAFF
CDR3 DNA: TGTGCCAGCCCAGCGGGGGGAGGGATGAACACTGAAGCTTTCTTT

D gene: .
CDR3 length: 11
J gene: TRBJ2-3
clone size: .
V gene: TRBV7-9
CDR3 protein: CASSSIDTQYF
CDR3 DNA: TGTGCCAGCAGTTCGATCGATACGCAGTATTTT

D gene: .
CDR3 length: 15
J gene: TRBJ2-7
clone size: .
V gene: TRBV18
CDR3 protein: CASSPGIRVSYEQYF
CDR3 DNA: TGTGCCAGCTCTCCAGGGATTCGTGTTAGCTACGAGCAGTACTTC

D gene: TRBD1
CDR3 length: 17
J gene: TRBJ2-6
clone size: .
V gene: TRBV30
CDR3 protein: CAWSSRQGFSGANVLTF
CDR3 DNA: TGTGCCTGGAGTAGTAGACAGGGGTTTTCTGGGGCCAACGTCCTGACTTTC

D gene: .
CDR3 length: 15
J gene: TRBJ1-1
clone size: .
V gene: TRBV6-4
CDR3 protein: CASKSGVGLNTEAFF
CDR3 DNA: TGTGCCAGCAAGAGCGGGGTGGGACTGAACACTGAAGCTTTCTTT

D gene: .
CDR3 length: 15
J gene: TRBJ1-2
clone size: .
V gene: TRBV9
CDR3 protein: CASSPKGQVLYGYTF
CDR3 DNA: TGTGCCAGCAGCCCAAAGGGGCAGGTCCTCTATGGCTACACCTTC

D gene: TRBD1
CDR3 length: 15
J gene: TRBJ2-2
clone size: .
V gene: TRBV7-9
CDR3 protein: CASVNRGPNTGELFF
CDR3 DNA: TGTGCCAGCGTGAACAGGGGTCCAAACACCGGGGAGCTGTTTTTT

D gene: .
CDR3 length: 13
J gene: TRBJ2-7
clone size: .
V gene: TRBV21-1
CDR3 protein: CASSKPQGPEQYF
CDR3 DNA: TGTGCCAGCAGCAAACCGCAGGGCCCCGAGCAGTACTTC

D gene: .
CDR3 length: 16
J gene: TRBJ1-3
clone size: .
V gene: TRBV7-8
CDR3 protein: CASSLGSTGTGNTIYF
CDR3 DNA: TGTGCCAGCAGCTTGGGATCAACAGGGACTGGAAACACCATATATTTT

D gene: .
CDR3 length: 13
J gene: TRBJ2-1
clone size: .
V gene: TRBV5-6
CDR3 protein: CASSLDSGVGQFF
CDR3 DNA: TGTGCCAGCAGCTTGGATTCCGGAGTCGGGCAGTTCTTC

D gene: TRBD2
CDR3 length: 16
J gene: TRBJ2-7
clone size: .
V gene: TRBV2
CDR3 protein: CASMGRTSGGTYEQYF
CDR3 DNA: TGTGCCAGCATGGGGCGTACTAGCGGGGGGACCTACGAGCAGTACTTC

D gene: TRBD2
CDR3 length: 18
J gene: TRBJ2-1
clone size: .
V gene: TRBV5-1
CDR3 protein: CASSSRTLAGGDYNEQFF
CDR3 DNA: TGCGCCAGCAGCTCTCGGACTCTAGCGGGGGGAGATTACAATGAGCAGTTCTTC

D gene: .
CDR3 length: 15
J gene: TRBJ2-5
clone size: .
V gene: TRBV18
CDR3 protein: CASSPLTGAEETQYF
CDR3 DNA: TGTGCCAGCTCACCCCTGACAGGTGCTGAGGAGACCCAGTACTTC

D gene: TRBD2
CDR3 length: 12
J gene: TRBJ2-5
clone size: once
V gene: TRBV29-1
CDR3 protein: CSGSSGEETQYF
CDR3 DNA: TGCAGCGGTTCTAGCGGGGAAGAGACCCAGTACTTC

D gene: TRBD2
CDR3 length: 16
J gene: TRBJ2-1
clone size: .
V gene: TRBV5-1
CDR3 protein: CASSHRLAEKYNEQFF
CDR3 DNA: TGCGCCAGCAGCCATCGACTAGCGGAGAAGTACAATGAGCAGTTCTTC

D gene: .
CDR3 length: 16
J gene: TRBJ2-5
clone size: .
V gene: TRBV6-6
CDR3 protein: CASTPRPRTTVETQYF
CDR3 DNA: TGTGCCAGCACCCCTAGGCCCCGGACAACGGTGGAGACCCAGTACTTC

D gene: .
CDR3 length: 13
J gene: TRBJ2-5
clone size: .
V gene: TRBV9
CDR3 protein: CASNPVGVETQYF
CDR3 DNA: TGTGCCAGCAACCCCGTCGGGGTGGAGACCCAGTACTTC

D gene: .
CDR3 length: 13
J gene: TRBJ2-7
clone size: few
V gene: TRBV15
CDR3 protein: CATSRDTVYEQYF
CDR3 DNA: TGTGCCACCAGCAGGGACACTGTTTACGAGCAGTACTTC

D gene: .
CDR3 length: 13
J gene: TRBJ1-1
clone size: few
V gene: TRBV29-1
CDR3 protein: CSASRGTNTEAFF
CDR3 DNA: TGCAGCGCCTCGAGGGGTACGAACACTGAAGCTTTCTTT

D gene: .
CDR3 length: 13
J gene: TRBJ1-4
clone size: .
V gene: TRBV9
CDR3 protein: CASSVQVIEKLFF
CDR3 DNA: TGTGCCAGCAGCGTACAGGTTATTGAAAAACTGTTTTTT

D gene: .
CDR3 length: 13
J gene: TRBJ2-1
clone size: .
V gene: TRBV6-5
CDR3 protein: CASRRDIYNEQFF
CDR3 DNA: TGTGCCAGCCGCCGGGACATCTACAATGAGCAGTTCTTC

D gene: .
CDR3 length: 16
J gene: TRBJ1-4
clone size: once
V gene: TRBV6-1
CDR3 protein: CASSENRDTLSEKLFF
CDR3 DNA: TGTGCCAGCAGTGAAAACCGGGACACTCTTTCTGAAAAACTGTTTTTT

D gene: .
CDR3 length: 15
J gene: TRBJ1-4
clone size: once
V gene: TRBV5-4
CDR3 protein: CASSSTGNSDEKLFF
CDR3 DNA: TGTGCCAGCAGCTCAACAGGGAACTCTGATGAAAAACTGTTTTTT

D gene: .
CDR3 length: 14
J gene: TRBJ2-3
clone size: .
V gene: TRBV7-8
CDR3 protein: CASSSGTYTDTQYF
CDR3 DNA: TGTGCCAGCAGCTCCGGGACTTACACAGATACGCAGTATTTT

D gene: .
CDR3 length: 15
J gene: TRBJ2-5
clone size: .
V gene: TRBV7-2
CDR3 protein: CASSQHGARQETQYF
CDR3 DNA: TGTGCCAGCAGCCAACACGGGGCCCGTCAAGAGACCCAGTACTTC

D gene: TRBD1
CDR3 length: 15
J gene: TRBJ2-7
clone size: .
V gene: TRBV18
CDR3 protein: CASSQRTGSSYEQYF
CDR3 DNA: TGTGCCAGCTCACAAAGGACAGGGAGCTCCTACGAGCAGTACTTC

D gene: .
CDR3 length: 15
J gene: TRBJ2-6
clone size: .
V gene: TRBV9
CDR3 protein: CASSLSDAGANVLTF
CDR3 DNA: TGTGCCAGCAGCCTGAGTGACGCGGGGGCCAACGTCCTGACTTTC

D gene: .
CDR3 length: 14
J gene: TRBJ1-2
clone size: .
V gene: TRBV9
CDR3 protein: CASSPRRVNYGYTF
CDR3 DNA: TGTGCCAGCAGCCCACGTCGGGTGAACTATGGCTACACCTTC

D gene: TRBD1
CDR3 length: 15
J gene: TRBJ1-2
clone size: .
V gene: TRBV7-9
CDR3 protein: CASRMAGTANYGYTF
CDR3 DNA: TGTGCCAGCAGGATGGCCGGGACAGCTAACTATGGCTACACCTTC

D gene: TRBD2
CDR3 length: 17
J gene: TRBJ2-5
clone size: .
V gene: TRBV12-5
CDR3 protein: CASGLSSGRSYQETQYF
CDR3 DNA: TGTGCTAGTGGTTTGTCCAGCGGGAGGTCGTACCAAGAGACCCAGTACTTC

D gene: .
CDR3 length: 14
J gene: TRBJ2-1
clone size: once
V gene: TRBV27
CDR3 protein: CASSLLWGYNEQFF
CDR3 DNA: TGTGCCAGCAGTTTATTGTGGGGGTACAATGAGCAGTTCTTC

D gene: TRBD1
CDR3 length: 15
J gene: TRBJ1-1
clone size: .
V gene: TRBV6-5
CDR3 protein: CASSRTGSMNTEAFF
CDR3 DNA: TGTGCCAGCAGTCGGACAGGGTCCATGAACACTGAAGCTTTCTTT

D gene: .
CDR3 length: 12
J gene: TRBJ2-7
clone size: .
V gene: TRBV27
CDR3 protein: CASSLNGDEQYF
CDR3 DNA: TGTGCCAGCAGTTTAAACGGGGACGAGCAGTACTTC

D gene: .
CDR3 length: 12
J gene: TRBJ1-6
clone size: .
V gene: TRBV15
CDR3 protein: CATSRDLSPLHF
CDR3 DNA: TGTGCCACCAGCAGAGATCTTTCACCCCTCCACTTT

D gene: .
CDR3 length: 15
J gene: TRBJ1-4
clone size: .
V gene: TRBV2
CDR3 protein: CASSAQAGLNEKLFF
CDR3 DNA: TGTGCCAGCAGTGCACAGGCAGGGCTTAATGAAAAACTGTTTTTT

D gene: .
CDR3 length: 13
J gene: TRBJ1-1
clone size: .
V gene: TRBV6-6
CDR3 protein: CASSSLGGFRAFF
CDR3 DNA: TGTGCCAGCAGCTCGCTGGGAGGTTTCAGGGCTTTCTTT

D gene: .
CDR3 length: 14
J gene: TRBJ1-2
clone size: .
V gene: TRBV5-1
CDR3 protein: CASSLVSGVDGYTF
CDR3 DNA: TGCGCCAGCAGCTTGGTATCGGGGGTTGATGGCTACACCTTC

D gene: .
CDR3 length: 16
J gene: TRBJ1-6
clone size: .
V gene: TRBV11-1
CDR3 protein: CASSSSSSSYNSPLHF
CDR3 DNA: TGTGCCAGCAGCTCCAGTTCGAGCTCCTATAATTCACCCCTCCACTTT

D gene: .
CDR3 length: 12
J gene: TRBJ1-1
clone size: .
V gene: TRBV7-2
CDR3 protein: CASSLQGLGAFF
CDR3 DNA: TGTGCCAGCAGCCTTCAGGGGCTTGGAGCTTTCTTT

D gene: .
CDR3 length: 17
J gene: TRBJ1-2
clone size: .
V gene: TRBV5-5
CDR3 protein: CASSPRTDPTTNYGYTF
CDR3 DNA: TGTGCCAGCAGCCCGAGGACCGATCCCACTACTAACTATGGCTACACCTTC

D gene: TRBD1
CDR3 length: 15
J gene: TRBJ1-2
clone size: .
V gene: TRBV13
CDR3 protein: CASSFGTGRNYGYTF
CDR3 DNA: TGTGCCAGCAGCTTCGGGACAGGGAGGAACTATGGCTACACCTTC

D gene: .
CDR3 length: 12
J gene: TRBJ1-6
clone size: .
V gene: TRBV9
CDR3 protein: CASSVGNSPLHF
CDR3 DNA: TGTGCCAGCAGCGTAGGGAATTCACCCCTCCACTTT

D gene: TRBD1
CDR3 length: 15
J gene: TRBJ2-1
clone size: .
V gene: TRBV6-5
CDR3 protein: CASRRNRGSYNEQFF
CDR3 DNA: TGTGCCAGCAGACGCAACAGGGGATCCTACAATGAGCAGTTCTTC

D gene: .
CDR3 length: 13
J gene: TRBJ2-5
clone size: .
V gene: TRBV18
CDR3 protein: CASSPGTSGTQYF
CDR3 DNA: TGTGCCAGCTCCCCGGGGACTTCTGGGACCCAGTACTTC

D gene: .
CDR3 length: 16
J gene: TRBJ2-4
clone size: .
V gene: TRBV2
CDR3 protein: CASSVRGTRAKNIQYF
CDR3 DNA: TGTGCCAGCAGTGTAAGAGGTACCCGAGCCAAAAACATTCAGTACTTC

D gene: .
CDR3 length: 14
J gene: TRBJ2-4
clone size: few
V gene: TRBV29-1
CDR3 protein: CSVEEDRRENIQYF
CDR3 DNA: TGCAGCGTTGAAGAAGACAGACGGGAAAACATTCAGTACTTC

D gene: TRBD1
CDR3 length: 16
J gene: TRBJ1-2
clone size: .
V gene: TRBV7-2
CDR3 protein: CASIGQGALSSYGYTF
CDR3 DNA: TGTGCCAGCATCGGTCAGGGGGCGCTTAGTAGCTATGGCTACACCTTC

D gene: TRBD1
CDR3 length: 15
J gene: TRBJ2-3
clone size: .
V gene: TRBV18
CDR3 protein: CASSPGTGGPDTQYF
CDR3 DNA: TGTGCCAGCTCACCCGGGACAGGGGGCCCAGATACGCAGTATTTT

D gene: TRBD2
CDR3 length: 14
J gene: TRBJ2-1
clone size: .
V gene: TRBV11-2
CDR3 protein: CASRKPGLAGTPFF
CDR3 DNA: TGTGCCAGCAGGAAGCCGGGACTAGCGGGAACCCCGTTCTTC

D gene: .
CDR3 length: 14
J gene: TRBJ2-4
clone size: .
V gene: TRBV2
CDR3 protein: CASSEPLAKNIQYF
CDR3 DNA: TGTGCCAGCAGTGAACCCCTAGCCAAAAACATTCAGTACTTC

D gene: .
CDR3 length: 13
J gene: TRBJ2-7
clone size: .
V gene: TRBV5-6
CDR3 protein: CASSLVGSWRQYF
CDR3 DNA: TGTGCCAGCAGCCTGGTTGGTTCGTGGAGGCAGTACTTC